These T cell receptor beta chains were read from a single sample in a study of response to subunit inactivated influenza vaccine. MiXCR was run by TCRdb on the RT-PCR reads, yielding one entry per CDR3 protein. The sample includes fewer than 550,000 distinct CDR3 sequences, roughly 27% of them seen just once. The sequencing here drew on CD4+ T cells sorted from PBMCs, taken about 5 days after vaccination. The receptors here all came from a man in his fifties who received an inactivated influenza vaccine. The CDR3 runs from the conserved cysteine through the conserved F or W. D genes are given only for firm matches. Not all rows give a size; the values are once, few, many and, for expanded clones, a class.

CDR3aa	CDR3nt	d_gene	abundance	j_gene	v_gene
CASSIDRALNQPQHF	TGTGCCAGTAGTATCGACAGGGCCCTCAATCAGCCCCAGCATTTT	TRBD1	.	TRBJ1-5	TRBV19
CSARLLLAGGSYNEHFF	TGCAGTGCTAGACTCCTTTTAGCGGGGGGATCCTACAATGAGCACTTCTTC	TRBD2	once	TRBJ2-1	TRBV20-1
CSGGENSPLHF	TGCAGTGGGGGGGAAAATTCACCCCTCCACTTT	.	.	TRBJ1-6	TRBV20-1
CSAVQGANAYNSPLHF	TGCAGTGCGGTACAGGGGGCTAATGCCTATAATTCACCCCTCCACTTT	TRBD1	.	TRBJ1-6	TRBV20-1
CASSSRNTDTQYF	TGTGCCAGCAGTTCCAGGAACACAGATACGCAGTATTTT	.	.	TRBJ2-3	TRBV7-2
CASSLFFFSTDTQYF	TGTGCCAGCAGCTTATTTTTCTTCAGCACAGATACGCAGTATTTT	.	.	TRBJ2-3	TRBV7-2
CASSVGTDWVNTEAFF	TGTGCCAGCAGCGTAGGAACGGACTGGGTGAACACTGAAGCTTTCTTT	.	few	TRBJ1-1	TRBV9
CASSPSSSYEQYF	TGTGCCAGCTCACCATCCAGCTCCTACGAGCAGTACTTC	.	few	TRBJ2-7	TRBV18
CASSPGQFNSYNEQFF	TGTGCCAGCTCACCGGGACAGTTCAACTCCTACAATGAGCAGTTCTTC	TRBD1	few	TRBJ2-1	TRBV18
CASSLEGVGTGVQPQHF	TGTGCCAGCAGCTTAGAGGGCGTAGGGACAGGGGTCCAGCCCCAGCATTTT	TRBD1	.	TRBJ1-5	TRBV7-8
CASSQNLRTSGYTDTQYF	TGTGCCAGCAGCCAAAATCTTCGGACTAGCGGGTACACAGATACGCAGTATTTT	TRBD2	.	TRBJ2-3	TRBV4-2
CASSFGTGSTDTQYF	TGTGCCAGCAGTTTTGGGACAGGGAGCACAGATACGCAGTATTTT	TRBD1	few	TRBJ2-3	TRBV12-3/TRBV12-4
CASSTLAGTTYEQYF	TGTGCCAGCAGTACGTTAGCGGGGACGACATACGAGCAGTACTTC	TRBD2	.	TRBJ2-7	TRBV12-3/TRBV12-4
CSASYRGPPYEQYF	TGCAGTGCTAGCTACAGGGGGCCCCCTTACGAGCAGTACTTC	TRBD1	.	TRBJ2-7	TRBV20-1
CSAREPRGQPQHF	TGCAGTGCTAGGGAGCCCCGGGGGCAGCCCCAGCATTTT	.	.	TRBJ1-5	TRBV20-1
CASSQGLAGDTDTQYF	TGCGCCAGCAGCCAGGGACTAGCGGGAGACACAGATACGCAGTATTTT	TRBD2	.	TRBJ2-3	TRBV5-1
CASRGQPTNEKLFF	TGCGCCAGCAGGGGACAACCAACTAATGAAAAACTGTTTTTT	.	.	TRBJ1-4	TRBV5-1
CASSQGTTPLHF	TGCGCCAGCAGCCAAGGGACAACACCCCTCCACTTT	.	many	TRBJ1-6	TRBV4-1
CASSSWGDPTDTQYF	TGTGCCAGCAGCTCCTGGGGAGACCCCACAGATACGCAGTATTTT	.	.	TRBJ2-3	TRBV7-2
CASSVGPKGEKLFF	TGTGCCAGCAGCGTAGGCCCAAAAGGGGAAAAACTGTTTTTT	.	few	TRBJ1-4	TRBV9
CAISETTNQPQHF	TGTGCCATCAGTGAGACCACCAATCAGCCCCAGCATTTT	.	.	TRBJ1-5	TRBV10-3
CSVLPGLADYEQYF	TGCAGCGTCTTACCGGGACTAGCGGACTACGAGCAGTACTTC	TRBD2	few	TRBJ2-7	TRBV29-1
CSARDPGREKRYF	TGCAGTGCTAGAGATCCGGGGAGGGAAAAGCGGTATTTT	TRBD2	.	TRBJ2-3	TRBV20-1
CASSIRGSSGNTIYF	TGTGCCAGCAGCATCCGGGGTAGCTCTGGAAACACCATATATTTT	.	.	TRBJ1-3	TRBV12-3/TRBV12-4
CATSRDRQSTGELFF	TGTGCCACCAGCAGAGATCGACAGAGCACCGGGGAGCTGTTTTTT	.	.	TRBJ2-2	TRBV15
CASSFVGRQGISGYTF	TGTGCCAGCAGCTTTGTCGGAAGACAGGGTATATCTGGCTACACCTTC	TRBD1	.	TRBJ1-2	TRBV5-6
CSARMEETQYF	TGCAGTGCTAGGATGGAAGAGACCCAGTACTTC	.	few	TRBJ2-5	TRBV20-1
CASSLVPASPLHF	TGTGCCAGCAGTTTAGTACCCGCTTCACCCCTCCACTTT	.	.	TRBJ1-6	TRBV12-3/TRBV12-4
CSVEGKEQPQHF	TGCAGCGTGGAGGGTAAGGAGCAGCCCCAGCATTTT	.	few	TRBJ1-5	TRBV29-1
CSASRTANTGELFF	TGCAGCGCAAGTAGGACGGCCAACACCGGGGAGCTGTTTTTT	.	many	TRBJ2-2	TRBV20-1
CASSTTSAYEQYF	TGTGCCAGCAGTACAACTAGCGCCTACGAGCAGTACTTC	TRBD2	.	TRBJ2-7	TRBV28
CASSREAGGFEQFF	TGCGCCAGCAGCCGGGAAGCGGGGGGGTTTGAGCAGTTCTTC	TRBD2	.	TRBJ2-1	TRBV4-3
CASTPVGGRNQPQHF	TGTGCCAGCACCCCGGTGGGGGGGCGCAATCAGCCCCAGCATTTT	.	.	TRBJ1-5	TRBV6-2/TRBV6-3
CASSFEGGIEQYF	TGTGCCAGCAGTTTTGAGGGGGGGATTGAGCAGTACTTC	.	.	TRBJ2-7	TRBV12-3/TRBV12-4
CASSSGRSPPYNEQFF	TGTGCCAGCAGTTCGGGACGGAGCCCCCCCTACAATGAGCAGTTCTTC	.	.	TRBJ2-1	TRBV12-3/TRBV12-4
CASRRPGTGLNEQFF	TGTGCCAGCCGACGCCCCGGGACAGGGCTGAATGAGCAGTTCTTC	TRBD1	.	TRBJ2-1	TRBV11-2
CASSLVSSYNSPLHF	TGTGCCAGCAGCTTAGTTAGCTCCTATAATTCACCCCTCCACTTT	.	.	TRBJ1-6	TRBV7-2
CSVIGTSPGELFF	TGCAGCGTGATCGGGACCTCCCCCGGGGAGCTGTTTTTT	.	few	TRBJ2-2	TRBV29-1
CSAENYGYTF	TGCAGTGCAGAGAACTATGGCTACACCTTC	.	few	TRBJ1-2	TRBV20-1
CSAMGDMEPSGQFF	TGCAGTGCTATGGGGGACATGGAACCCTCGGGTCAGTTCTTC	.	.	TRBJ2-1	TRBV20-1
CATSWGLAGGAGELFF	TGTGCCACCAGCTGGGGACTAGCGGGAGGTGCCGGGGAGCTGTTTTTT	TRBD2	.	TRBJ2-2	TRBV15
CASSLQGLHEQFF	TGTGCCAGCAGTTTACAGGGGTTGCACGAGCAGTTCTTC	TRBD1	.	TRBJ2-1	TRBV6-6
CASSYSGASYNEQFF	TGTGCCAGCAGTTACTCAGGGGCCAGTTACAATGAGCAGTTCTTC	.	few	TRBJ2-1	TRBV6-5
CSALSGISGRADTQYF	TGCAGTGCCCTTAGTGGGATCAGCGGGAGAGCAGATACGCAGTATTTT	TRBD2	few	TRBJ2-3	TRBV20-1
CASSLVQGVHEQYF	TGTGCCAGCAGCTTAGTACAGGGGGTCCACGAGCAGTACTTC	TRBD1	.	TRBJ2-7	TRBV11-2
CATGTGLHPTGELFF	TGTGCCACTGGAACCGGCCTCCACCCCACCGGGGAGCTGTTTTTT	.	.	TRBJ2-2	TRBV7-2
CASSLRPGEVTDTQYF	TGCGCCAGCAGCTTGCGACCGGGGGAGGTAACAGATACGCAGTATTTT	.	few	TRBJ2-3	TRBV5-1
CASSLTGGPGEQYF	TGTGCCAGCAGCTTAACGGGAGGGCCGGGCGAGCAGTACTTC	TRBD2	.	TRBJ2-7	TRBV7-9
CASKTTVTNYGYTF	TGTGCCAGCAAAACGACAGTAACTAACTATGGCTACACCTTC	.	few	TRBJ1-2	TRBV12-3/TRBV12-4
CASSLRVTGELFF	TGTGCCAGCAGCTTACGGGTCACCGGGGAGCTGTTTTTT	.	few	TRBJ2-2	TRBV7-2
CASSGLRGHYNEQFF	TGTGCCAGCAGCGGACTGCGGGGGCACTACAATGAGCAGTTCTTC	.	few	TRBJ2-1	TRBV11-2
CASSLYRGTSGVETQYF	TGTGCCAGCAGCTTATATCGCGGGACTAGCGGGGTAGAGACCCAGTACTTC	TRBD2	few	TRBJ2-5	TRBV11-2
CAISESLALGTEAFF	TGTGCCATCAGTGAGTCATTGGCCCTGGGGACTGAAGCTTTCTTT	.	few	TRBJ1-1	TRBV10-3
CASRRGPPWDTQYF	TGTGCCAGCAGACGCGGACCCCCGTGGGATACGCAGTATTTT	.	few	TRBJ2-3	TRBV6-1
CASSARQGLNEQYF	TGTGCCAGCAGTGCCCGACAGGGGTTGAACGAGCAGTACTTC	TRBD1	.	TRBJ2-7	TRBV6-1
CSAWLAGWGTDTQYF	TGCAGCGCCTGGCTAGCGGGATGGGGGACAGATACGCAGTATTTT	TRBD2	.	TRBJ2-3	TRBV29-1
CASSLFGLSGEKLFF	TGTGCCAGCAGTTTGTTTGGCCTCTCGGGTGAAAAACTGTTTTTT	.	once	TRBJ1-4	TRBV12-3/TRBV12-4